The 10 T cell receptor beta chains presented below share a single source sample, sequenced in a study of T cell responses to AZD1222 COVID-19 vaccine. Using immunoSEQ multiplex PCR, the repertoire was profiled, and TCRdb retains in-frame clones only, with some absent. Among approximately 150,000 clones listed, around 93% were seen once. The starting material was peripheral blood, obtained on day 0 of AZD1222 vaccination. The receptors shown here come from an adult in good health.

The V and J genes are TRBV28 and TRBJ2-1; D unclear. The CDR3 covers 13 residues. V was pared by 1 base and J by 6 bases, with 7 bases between. Germline V gene lookup returns CDR1 MDHEN and CDR2 SYDVKM. The DNA for the CDR3 is TGTGCCAGCAGTTTATACGGCGCCAATGAGCAGTTCTTC. Encoded protein: CASSLYGANEQFF.

The rearrangement joins TRBV18 to TRBJ1-1, with D uncertain. Trimming took off 3 bases at V and 4 bases at J, with 12 bases between the two ends. The CDR3 length is 14 residues. CDR1 is KGHSH and CDR2 is LQKENI in the germline V gene. Here the CDR3 DNA reads TGTGCCAGCTCACCGGCGGAAGAAGGCACTGAAGCTTTCTTT. Its translation: CASSPAEEGTEAFF.

In its sample, this clone was seen once. The chain couples TRBV2 to TRBJ2-7; the match to TRBD1 covers 11 bases. Germline V gene sequence: CDR1 SNHLY, CDR2 FYNNEI. The CDR3 runs 13 residues. J was trimmed by 6 bases and V by 3 bases; bases with no gene match: 1. The DNA of the CDR3 is TGTGCCAGCAGTGAGGACAGGGGGCGCGAGCAGTACTTC. This gives the protein CASSEDRGREQYF.

The V gene is TRBV7-9, the J gene TRBJ1-1; weak D call: TRBD1 (5 bases). The CDR3 extends over 14 amino acids. V gave up 1 base and J gave up 5 bases, with 11 bases separating them. Germline CDR1 SEHNR, CDR2 FQNEAQ (reference sequence). CDR3 in DNA: TGTGCCAGCAGCTTAGGAGGGGAGGGGACTGAAGCTTTCTTT. It encodes CASSLGGEGTEAFF.

This chain connects TRBV2 to TRBJ2-1, with TRBD1 identical over 9 bases. Germline CDR1 reads SNHLY; CDR2 reads FYNNEI. With 8 bases clipped from V and 6 bases from J, the junction kept 5 bases outside the gene matches. CDR3 length: 13 residues. DNA of the CDR3: TGTGCCAGCTTGGGGACAGGGTTCAATGAGCAGTTCTTC. Protein sequence: CASLGTGFNEQFF.

CDR3 residues: CASSQDRAGTGELFF. Written as DNA, the CDR3 is TGCGCCAGCAGCCAAGATCGGGCCGGCACCGGGGAGCTGTTTTTT. The genes are TRBV4-1 and TRBJ2-2; D is uncertain. The ends were cut back, 0 bases at V and 4 bases at J, with 9 bases in the middle. Germline CDR1 and CDR2: MGHRA and YSYEKL. There are 15 residues in the CDR3.

The sample holds one count of this clone. The chain employs TRBV18 and TRBJ1-1; a possible D gene is TRBD1 (6 bases). Germline V gives CDR1 KGHSH, CDR2 LQKENI. This CDR3 is built from 15 residues. Trimming cost V 1 base and J 6 bases, with 15 bases left between them. The CDR3 reads CASSPLQGVRAEAFF. In nucleotides, the CDR3 is TGTGCCAGCTCACCACTACAGGGTGTGAGGGCTGAAGCTTTCTTT.

The V call is TRBV6-1, the J call TRBJ2-1, with D hard to call. Germline CDR1 reads MNHNS; CDR2 reads SASEGT. There are 13 residues in the CDR3. V was cut by 0 bases and J by 4 bases, with 4 bases left in between. The DNA for the CDR3 is TGTGCCAGCAGTGAAGCGGTGTACAATGAGCAGTTCTTC. It translates to CASSEAVYNEQFF.

The chain carries TRBV7-3 and TRBJ2-7; tentatively, D is TRBD2 (7 bases). The CDR3 has 15 residues. Trimming pared 6 bases from V and 2 bases from J, leaving 17 bases between. The germline gives CDR1 SGHTA, CDR2 FQGTGA. CDR3 protein: CASSQQGGATYEQYF. Here the CDR3 DNA reads TGTGCCAGCAGTCAACAGGGAGGGGCGACCTACGAGCAGTACTTC.

V is TRBV5-3 and J is TRBJ1-2; 9 bases are shared with TRBD1. TRBV5-3 has ORF status, its function being uncertain. The J segment lost 4 bases and the V segment lost 0 bases, leaving 1 base of the junction unmatched. The CDR3 has 14 amino acids. The DNA for the CDR3 is TGTGCCAGAAGCTTGGGGGACAGGGTCTATGGCTACACCTTC. It encodes CARSLGDRVYGYTF.